The clone carrying this TCR beta chain was counted at least ten times. The data stem from a study of T-cell reconstitution after alpha-beta-depleted transplantation in children. V lost 3 bases, J lost 5 bases, and 13 bases lay in between. This CDR3 region has 14 residues. CDR1 and CDR2 from the germline V gene are MRHNA and SNTAGT. Molecular barcoding with unique molecular identifiers was used for the TCRbeta library. Each CDR3 protein gets one entry after TCRdb re-called the PCR reads with MiXCR. The sample carries around 500,000 distinct CDR3 sequences, roughly an eighth recorded once. The sample was PBMCs from the stem cell graft donor, taken from the stem cell graft. The clonotype was recovered from a human donor who donated a stem cell graft to a child with combined immunodeficiency. This sequence joins TRBV6-4 and TRBJ2-5; D possibly corresponds to TRBD1 (6 bases). CDR3 in amino acids: CASSEGQGSETQYF. CDR3 sequence (DNA): TGTGCCAGCAGTGAAGGGCAGGGGAGCGAGACCCAGTACTTC.